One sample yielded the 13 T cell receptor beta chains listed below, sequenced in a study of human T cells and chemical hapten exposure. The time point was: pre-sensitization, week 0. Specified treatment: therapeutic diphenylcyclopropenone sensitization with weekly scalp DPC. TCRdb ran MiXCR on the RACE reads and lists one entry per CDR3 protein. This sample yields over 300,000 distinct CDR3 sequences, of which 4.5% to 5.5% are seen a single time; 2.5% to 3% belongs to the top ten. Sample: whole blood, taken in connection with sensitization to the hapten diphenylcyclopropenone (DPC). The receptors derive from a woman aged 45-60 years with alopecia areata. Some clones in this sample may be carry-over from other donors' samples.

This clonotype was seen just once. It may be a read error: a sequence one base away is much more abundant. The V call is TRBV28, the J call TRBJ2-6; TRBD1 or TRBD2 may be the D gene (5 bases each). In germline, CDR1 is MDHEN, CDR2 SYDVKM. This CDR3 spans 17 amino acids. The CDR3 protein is CASSPYGTDSGANVMTF. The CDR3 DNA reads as TGTGCCAGCAGCCCTTATGGGACGGACTCTGGGGCCAACGTCATGACTTTC.

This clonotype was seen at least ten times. CDR3 bases: TGCGCCAGCAGCTGGACAGGTGGAAGGGACACTGAAGCTTTCTTT. It encodes CASSWTGGRDTEAFF. This sequence joins TRBV5-1 and TRBJ1-1; TRBD1 matches 7 bases. V lost 3 bases to trimming and J lost 3 bases; unmatched junction nucleotides: 8. The CDR3 has 15 amino acids. The V gene's germline CDR1 is SGHRS and CDR2 YFSETQ.

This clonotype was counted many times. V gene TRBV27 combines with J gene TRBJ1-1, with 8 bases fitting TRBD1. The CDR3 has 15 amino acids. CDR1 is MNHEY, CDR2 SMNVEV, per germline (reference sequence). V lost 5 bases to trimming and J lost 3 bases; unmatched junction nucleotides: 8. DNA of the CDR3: TGTGCCAGCAGTCACGGACAGGGAACAGACACTGAAGCTTTCTTT. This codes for CASSHGQGTDTEAFF.

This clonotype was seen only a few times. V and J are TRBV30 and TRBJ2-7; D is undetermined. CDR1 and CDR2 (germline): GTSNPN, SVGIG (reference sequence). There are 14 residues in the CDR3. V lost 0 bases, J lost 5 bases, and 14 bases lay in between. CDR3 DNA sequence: TGTGCCTGGAGTGTAAGCGCCCACCGCAACGAGCAGTACTTC. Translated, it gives CAWSVSAHRNEQYF.

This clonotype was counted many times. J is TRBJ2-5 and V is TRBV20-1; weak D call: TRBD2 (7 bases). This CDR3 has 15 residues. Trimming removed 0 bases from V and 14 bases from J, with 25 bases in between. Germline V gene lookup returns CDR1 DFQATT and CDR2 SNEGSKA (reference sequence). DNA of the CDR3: TGCAGTGCTAGAGATACAGGACGGGGGGCCCTCAATTTATACTTC. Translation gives CSARDTGRGALNLYF.

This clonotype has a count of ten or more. The CDR3 sequence is CASSQVQGPYEQYF. The CDR3 DNA follows: TGCGCCAGCAGCCAAGTTCAGGGGCCCTACGAGCAGTACTTC. The chain has TRBV4-1 and TRBJ2-7; maybe TRBD1 (6 bases). Germline values: CDR1 MGHRA, CDR2 YSYEKL. The CDR3 consists of 14 residues. V lost 1 base to trimming and J lost 2 bases, with 9 bases between them.

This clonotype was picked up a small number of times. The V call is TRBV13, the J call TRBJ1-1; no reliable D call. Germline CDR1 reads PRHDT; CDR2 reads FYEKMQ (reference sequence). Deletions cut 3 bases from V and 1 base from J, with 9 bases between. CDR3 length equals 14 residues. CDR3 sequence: CASSFGVANTEAFF. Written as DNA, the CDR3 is TGTGCCAGCAGCTTTGGGGTTGCGAACACTGAAGCTTTCTTT.

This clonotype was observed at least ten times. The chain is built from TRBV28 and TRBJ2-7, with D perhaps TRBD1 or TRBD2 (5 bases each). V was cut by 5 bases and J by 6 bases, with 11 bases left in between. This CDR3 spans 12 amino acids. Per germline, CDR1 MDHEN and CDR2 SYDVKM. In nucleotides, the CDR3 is TGTGCCAGCAGTCAACGTGGGGGCGAGCAGTACTTC. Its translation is CASSQRGGEQYF.

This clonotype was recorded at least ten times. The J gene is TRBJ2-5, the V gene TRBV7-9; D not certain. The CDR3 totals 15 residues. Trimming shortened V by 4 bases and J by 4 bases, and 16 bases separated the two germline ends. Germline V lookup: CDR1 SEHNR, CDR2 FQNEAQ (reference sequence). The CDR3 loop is CASSSRTDPVETQYF. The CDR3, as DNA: TGTGCCAGCAGCTCAAGGACCGATCCGGTAGAGACCCAGTACTTC.

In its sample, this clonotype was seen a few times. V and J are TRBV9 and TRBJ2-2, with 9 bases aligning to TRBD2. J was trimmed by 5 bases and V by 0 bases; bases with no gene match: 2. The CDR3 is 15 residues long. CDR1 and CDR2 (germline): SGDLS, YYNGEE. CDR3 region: CASSVAAGGTGELFF. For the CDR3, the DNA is TGTGCCAGCAGCGTAGCAGCGGGAGGTACCGGGGAGCTGTTTTTT.

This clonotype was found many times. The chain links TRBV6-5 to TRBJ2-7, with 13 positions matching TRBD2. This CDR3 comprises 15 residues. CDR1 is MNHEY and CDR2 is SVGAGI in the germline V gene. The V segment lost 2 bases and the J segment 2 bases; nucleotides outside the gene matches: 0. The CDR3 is CASSYGTSGTYEQYF. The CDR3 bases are TGTGCCAGCAGTTACGGGACTAGCGGGACCTACGAGCAGTACTTC.

CDR3 sequence reads: CASSSPGTNYGYTF. The CDR3 DNA reads as TGTGCCAGCAGTTCCCCAGGGACGAACTATGGCTACACCTTC. The V and J genes are TRBV25-1 and TRBJ1-2, with TRBD1 as a possible D gene (5 bases). CDR3 length equals 14 residues. Looked up from germline, CDR1 is MGHDK and CDR2 is SYGVNS. The V end lost 5 bases, the J end lost 2 bases, and 12 bases lay between the germline ends.

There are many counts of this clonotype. The CDR3 sequence is CASSLTPTGGAETQYF. CDR3 coding DNA: TGCGCCAGCAGCCTCACCCCGACAGGGGGCGCAGAGACCCAGTACTTC. The V call is TRBV5-1, the J call TRBJ2-5, with 10 bases identical to TRBD1. The CDR3 length is 16 residues. The germline V gene has CDR1 SGHRS and CDR2 YFSETQ. Trimming cost V 4 bases and J 4 bases; bases outside gene matches: 10.